The 10 T cell receptor beta chains given below trace back to one sample, sequenced in a study of T cells in Graves' hyperthyroidism and ophthalmopathy. The investigators amplified TCR beta CDR3 regions from RNA transcripts. Carried out on the TCR CDR3, a first-round RT-PCR used the HTBI primer set. TCRdb itself ran the multiplex PCR reads through MiXCR, one entry per CDR3 protein. The repertoire includes under 400,000 distinct CDR3 sequences, 11% to 15% of them detected once, and more than 9.5% sits in the top ten. The sequenced material came from blood. The source of these receptors is a woman aged 60-75 years with Graves' hyperthyroidism.

The V call is TRBV20-1, the J call TRBJ2-7; 9 bases are a match to TRBD2. Looked up from germline, CDR1 is DFQATT and CDR2 is SNEGSKA (reference sequence). This CDR3 comprises 13 residues. The V and J ends lost 3 bases and 5 bases, in that order; junction bases with no gene match: 5. The CDR3 spells CSARALAGNEQYF. The CDR3 DNA reads TGCAGTGCTAGGGCTCTAGCGGGAAACGAGCAGTACTTC.

The table lists this clonotype with many counts. DNA for the CDR3: TGCGCCAGCAGCGTCACAGGAGTAGGGGGCAATGAGCAGTTCTTC. This gives the protein CASSVTGVGGNEQFF. The chain carries TRBV5-1 and TRBJ2-1; tentatively, D is TRBD1 (6 bases). Germline V gives CDR1 SGHRS, CDR2 YFSETQ. The CDR3 covers 15 residues. V lost 4 bases, J lost 6 bases, and 17 bases lay in between.

The V gene is TRBV5-1, the J gene TRBJ2-7, with TRBD2 matching over 11 bases. The CDR3 covers 16 residues. Per the germline V gene, CDR1 is SGHRS and CDR2 is YFSETQ. Trimming cost V 2 bases and J 3 bases; bases outside gene matches: 7. The CDR3 protein is CASSFGLAGGIYEQYF. The CDR3 region has the DNA TGCGCCAGCAGCTTCGGTCTAGCGGGAGGAATCTACGAGCAGTACTTC.

The chain couples TRBV9 to TRBJ2-4, with D unclear. V lost 2 bases and J 7 bases, leaving 10 bases between the germline ends. The CDR3 contains 13 residues. The germline V gene has CDR1 SGDLS and CDR2 YYNGEE. Written as DNA, the CDR3 is TGTGCCAGCAGCGTTGGACCAGAGAACATTCAGTACTTC. The encoded protein is CASSVGPENIQYF.

This clonotype was seen a handful of times. Just one base apart from a much larger clone, this may be a read error. This sequence joins TRBV20-1 and TRBJ2-3; 8 bases are shared with TRBD2. V lost 1 base to trimming and J lost 4 bases; unmatched junction nucleotides: 7. The CDR3 is made up of 15 amino acids. The germline gives CDR1 DFQATT, CDR2 SNEGSKA (reference sequence). The DNA for the CDR3 is TGCAGTGCTAGAGGGGTAGCGGGACCCGCAGATACGCAGTATTTT. Translated, it gives CSARGVAGPADTQYF.

The sample holds many counts of this clonotype. The genes are TRBV7-2 and TRBJ2-7; no reliable D call. V was pared by 3 bases and J by 0 bases, with 12 bases between. The CDR3 consists of 15 residues. Germline-derived CDR1 and CDR2 are SGHTA and FQGNSA. The CDR3 loop is CASSFDWQSSYEQYF. CDR3 DNA sequence: TGTGCCAGCAGCTTCGACTGGCAGAGCTCCTACGAGCAGTACTTC. The full variable domain, rest sourced from reference TRBV7-2 and TRBJ2-7, is GAGVSQSPSNKVTEKGKDVELRCDPISGHTALYWYRQSLGQGLEFLIYFQGNSAPDKSGLPSDRFSAERTGGSVSTLTIQRTQQEDSAVYLCASSFDWQSSYEQYFGPGTRLTVT.

This clonotype has at least ten counts. This sequence joins TRBV2 and TRBJ2-7, with D unclear. V shed 8 bases and J shed 3 bases, with 5 bases lying between them. The V gene's germline CDR1 is SNHLY and CDR2 FYNNEI. The CDR3 has 10 residues. This chain's CDR3 is CASGDYEQYF. DNA of the CDR3: TGTGCCAGCGGGGACTACGAGCAGTACTTC.

The chain has TRBV3-1 and TRBJ2-3; no definite D call. The CDR3 loop spans 13 amino acids. The V end lost 2 bases, the J end lost 5 bases, and 8 bases lay between the germline ends. Germline V gene lookup returns CDR1 LGHDT and CDR2 YNNKEL (reference sequence). The CDR3 is CASSQRHGDTQYF. In nucleotides, the CDR3 is TGTGCCAGCAGCCAACGGCACGGAGATACGCAGTATTTT.

The gene calls are TRBV6-1 and TRBJ1-6; no clear D gene. The germline CDR1 and CDR2 sequences are MNHNS and SASEGT. This CDR3 is 14 amino acids long. Trimming stripped 7 bases from V and 4 bases from J, with 11 bases between. Written as DNA, the CDR3 is TGTGCCAGCACCCGGACTCCATATAATTCACCCCTCCACTTT. Encoded protein: CASTRTPYNSPLHF.

This clonotype appeared a few times. This chain links TRBV20-1 with TRBJ1-2, with a tentative D call TRBD1 (6 bases). The CDR3 length is 14 residues. V lost 0 bases and J 6 bases, leaving 14 bases between the germline ends. From germline, CDR1 is DFQATT and CDR2 SNEGSKA (reference sequence). As DNA, the CDR3 is TGCAGTGCTAGAGATTTTACAGGGCCTGATGGCTACACCTTC. The encoded protein is CSARDFTGPDGYTF.